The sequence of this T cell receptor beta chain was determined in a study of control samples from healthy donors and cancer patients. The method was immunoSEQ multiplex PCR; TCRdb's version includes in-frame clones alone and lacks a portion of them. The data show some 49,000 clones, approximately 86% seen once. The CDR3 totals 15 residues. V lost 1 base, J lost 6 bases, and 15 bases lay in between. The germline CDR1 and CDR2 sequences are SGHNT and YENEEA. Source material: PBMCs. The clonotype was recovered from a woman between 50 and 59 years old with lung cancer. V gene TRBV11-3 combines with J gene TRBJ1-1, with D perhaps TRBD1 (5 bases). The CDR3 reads CASSLGGGRGPEAFF. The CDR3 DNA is TGTGCCAGCAGCTTAGGGGGGGGACGAGGCCCTGAAGCTTTCTTT.